The sample holds many counts of the clone carrying this T cell receptor beta chain. The antigen remains undetermined. The data originate from a study of metastatic and nonmetastatic thyroid tumors. In the study overall: Across blood and tumor or nodule tissue, repertoires from malignant and benign thyroid patients were compared with one another. Study outcomes and limitations: In blood and tumor, TCR beta diversity was reportedly significantly higher in malignant thyroid tumors than in benign nodules.

CDR3 length: 17 residues. CDR1 SGDLS and CDR2 YYNGEE come from the germline V gene. V gave up 4 bases and J gave up 0 bases; unmatched junction bases: 11. Each patient went into thyroid surgery without having received any treatment. Under the authors' procedure: Clinicopathological groups supplied CDR3 differences that were used to build a distant-metastasis classifier for papillary thyroid cancer. Using MiXCR, TCRdb reanalyzed the PCR reads. TCRdb assigned the V and J calls; the authors' analysis was not used. Of about 92,000 clones in the sample, 14% to 15% are singletons; the top ten hold 3.6%. The rearrangement joins TRBV9 to TRBJ2-3, with 7 positions matching TRBD1. The TCR sequence derives from a female donor with papillary thyroid cancer or a benign thyroid nodule (not recorded which). Some clones in this sample may be carry-over from other donors' samples. The sample consisted of blood. The CDR3 region is CASSLRQGRTSTDTQYF. Here the CDR3 DNA reads TGTGCCAGCAGCTTAAGACAGGGTAGGACTAGCACAGATACGCAGTATTTT.